Below, 20 T cell receptor beta chains from the same sample are listed, as sequenced in a study of regulatory and conventional T cells in RAG deficiency. Blood CD4+ CD25-low CD127-high conventional T cells supplied the genomic DNA template. TCRdb's copy holds only in-frame clones and misses some; the assay was immunoSEQ multiplex PCR. The table lists roughly 32,000 clones, more than 90% of them singletons. This sample was shared with a second study, whose subject was regulatory T cells. From that paper: Amplification used 52 TRBV primers and 13 TRBJ primers.

The sequenced material came from CD25- CD4+ T cells sorted from blood. These TCRs come from a human donor in good health.

V gene TRBV5-4 combines with J gene TRBJ2-1, with D possibly TRBD2 on 5 matching bases. The V end was cut by 4 bases, the J end by 5 bases, with 13 bases between. The CDR3 spans 14 residues. Germline V gene data show CDR1 as SGHNT and CDR2 as YYREEE (reference sequence). CDR3 sequence reads: CASSMSGNDNEQFF. The CDR3 bases are TGTGCCAGCAGCATGAGCGGAAACGACAATGAGCAGTTCTTC.

About this clone: An end of the junction differs from the germline gene, which may be a read error. This rearrangement joins TRBV6-1 to TRBJ1-5; 8 nucleotides match TRBD1. Germline V lookup: CDR1 MNHNS, CDR2 SASEGT. This CDR3 is built from 16 residues. Here the CDR3 reads CASREGQGGGARKTHF. The DNA of the CDR3 is TGTGCCAGCAGAGAAGGACAGGGTGGAGGTGCGAGGAAGACCCATTTT.

The J gene is TRBJ2-7, the V gene TRBV30; 8 nucleotides align to TRBD2. Germline V gives CDR1 GTSNPN, CDR2 SVGIG (reference sequence). There are 14 residues in the CDR3. Trimming took 3 bases from V and 4 from J; bases not matched to a gene: 8. The CDR3 DNA sequence: TGTGCCTGGAGGGTTGCGGGGGGCGTTTACGAGCAGTACTTC. This codes for CAWRVAGGVYEQYF.

This clone appeared once. The rearrangement uses TRBV9 and TRBJ1-2; 7 bases fit TRBD1. The CDR3 length is 14 residues. Germline V gives CDR1 SGDLS, CDR2 YYNGEE. Germline trimming cut 3 bases from V and 4 bases from J; bases unmatched to any gene: 6. This chain's CDR3 is CASSAHRGVYGYTF. CDR3 in DNA: TGTGCCAGCAGCGCCCACAGGGGAGTCTATGGCTACACCTTC.

This clone appeared a single time. The chain uses TRBV6-1 and TRBJ1-1; D gene uncertain. V shed 3 bases and J shed 1 base, with 9 bases lying between them. The CDR3 runs 14 residues. Germline CDR1 reads MNHNS; CDR2 reads SASEGT. CDR3 in DNA: TGTGCCAGCAGTGAGCAGTCCCCGAACACTGAAGCTTTCTTT. Its protein product is CASSEQSPNTEAFF.

This chain connects TRBV7-2 to TRBJ1-2; D not certain. The CDR3 contains 12 residues. Germline-derived CDR1 and CDR2 are SGHTA and FQGNSA. The germline V and J ends were trimmed by 0 bases and 4 bases, with 3 bases remaining between them. CDR3 sequence reads: CASSLASYGYTF. The CDR3 nucleotides read TGTGCCAGCAGCTTAGCCTCCTATGGCTACACCTTC.

The V and J genes are TRBV6-1 and TRBJ2-5; tentatively, D is TRBD1 (5 bases). The CDR3 is made up of 14 amino acids. V lost 1 base and J 5 bases, leaving 11 bases between the germline ends. Germline CDR1 reads MNHNS; CDR2 reads SASEGT. DNA of the CDR3: TGTGCCAGCAGTGAAGGTGGGGCCGTGGAGACCCAGTACTTC. Translation gives CASSEGGAVETQYF.

This chain uses TRBV27 with TRBJ1-1, with D unclear. V was clipped by 2 bases and J by 3 bases, with 13 bases between them. The CDR3 contains 15 residues. Germline CDR1 reads MNHEY; CDR2 reads SMNVEV (reference sequence). The CDR3 DNA reads TGTGCCAGCAGTTTAATGATGGCGCGGGACACTGAAGCTTTCTTT. This translates into CASSLMMARDTEAFF.

Only one count was recorded for this clone. The rearrangement links TRBV4-1 to TRBJ1-1; D remains ambiguous. V lost 1 base and J lost 2, with 23 bases in between. CDR3 length: 19 residues. The V gene's germline CDR1 is MGHRA and CDR2 YSYEKL. CDR3 DNA sequence: TGCGCCAGCAGCCAAGTTTTGGAGGGATTAAGGGTCGGTAACACTGAAGCTTTCTTT. Its protein product is CASSQVLEGLRVGNTEAFF.

This clone has only one observation. The gene calls are TRBV30 and TRBJ2-3, with D unclear. The CDR3 loop spans 15 amino acids. Trimming removed 1 base at V and 3 bases at J, with 14 bases between. CDR1 and CDR2 (germline): GTSNPN, SVGIG (reference sequence). The chain's CDR3 is CAWSAQPTLTDTQYF. In nucleotides, the CDR3 is TGTGCCTGGAGTGCTCAACCGACTCTGACAGATACGCAGTATTTT.

The chain recombines TRBV18 with TRBJ1-5; perhaps TRBD1 as D (5 bases). The CDR3 runs to 14 residues. CDR1 and CDR2 (germline): KGHSH, LQKENI. Trimming took off 3 bases at V and 6 bases at J, with 12 bases between the two ends. In DNA, the CDR3 is TGTGCCAGCTCACCCAGCTCTGGGGCTCAGCCCCAGCATTTT. Translated: CASSPSSGAQPQHF. The full variable domain, in which reference TRBV18 and TRBJ1-5 provide the parts outside the CDR3, is NAGVMQNPRHLVRRRGQEARLRCSPMKGHSHVYWYRQLPEEGLKFMVYLQKENIIDESGMPKERFSAEFPKEGPSILRIQQVVRGDSAAYFCASSPSSGAQPQHFGDGTRLSIL.

This rearrangement joins TRBV19 to TRBJ1-1; D may be TRBD1 (5 bases). The CDR3 runs to 12 residues. V lost 7 bases and J lost 0, with 6 bases in between. Germline loops: CDR1 LNHDA, CDR2 SQIVND (reference sequence). CDR3: CASKTVNTEAFF. CDR3 coding DNA: TGTGCCAGTAAGACAGTGAACACTGAAGCTTTCTTT.

The chain links TRBV6-5 to TRBJ1-4; 9 nucleotides align to TRBD1. The length of the CDR3 is 12 residues. The J segment lost 12 bases and the V segment lost 6 bases, leaving 5 bases of the junction unmatched. CDR1 MNHEY and CDR2 SVGAGI come from the germline V gene. CDR3 in DNA: TGTGCCAGCAGAACCGACAGGGGGGAACTGTTTTTT. This gives the protein CASRTDRGELFF.

The J gene is TRBJ2-7, the V gene TRBV10-3; TRBD1 agrees at 9 bases. This CDR3 has 16 residues. Germline values: CDR1 ENHRY, CDR2 SYGVKD. Trimming cost V 2 bases and J 3 bases; bases outside gene matches: 8. CDR3: CAISEMPGQGRYEQYF. CDR3 bases: TGTGCCATCAGTGAGATGCCGGGACAGGGCCGCTACGAGCAGTACTTC.

The chain is built from TRBV4-2 and TRBJ2-2, with TRBD1 matching over 9 bases. This CDR3 contains 20 residues. Germline V CDR1 and CDR2: LGHNA, YNFKEQ. With V trimmed by 4 bases and J by 1 base, 16 bases remained unmatched. The CDR3 region is CASSLLWTQGARRNTGELFF. In nucleotides, the CDR3 is TGTGCCAGCAGCCTCCTGTGGACACAGGGGGCCCGGCGGAACACCGGGGAGCTGTTTTTT.

This clone showed up just once. At the DNA level, this CDR3 is encoded by other sequences in the same sample as well. The J gene is TRBJ2-1, the V gene TRBV5-1; a possible D gene is TRBD2 (6 bases). Germline V gives CDR1 SGHRS, CDR2 YFSETQ. The length of the CDR3 is 14 residues. V was shortened by 2 bases and J by 7 bases, with 13 bases between the two germline ends. This CDR3 is CASSFRDLPNEQFF. The CDR3 DNA reads TGCGCCAGCAGCTTCCGGGACTTGCCTAATGAGCAGTTCTTC.

This sequence joins TRBV6-1 and TRBJ1-1; TRBD1 is a possible D gene (6 bases). This CDR3 contains 14 residues. The V gene lost 6 bases and the J gene lost 0 bases, with 11 bases spanning the gap. Germline-derived CDR1 and CDR2 are MNHNS and SASEGT. In DNA form, the CDR3 reads TGTGCCAGCAGAAGGGACAATATGAACACTGAAGCTTTCTTT. It yields the protein CASRRDNMNTEAFF.

This sequence joins TRBV6-6 and TRBJ1-5, with TRBD1 matching 9 bases. CDR3 length: 16 residues. With 4 bases clipped from V and 6 bases from J, the junction kept 10 bases outside the gene matches. Germline assignment: CDR1 MNHNY and CDR2 SVGAGI (reference sequence). CDR3 nucleotide sequence: TGTGCCAGCAGTTTGACACAGGGGGCTCTCGGTCAGCCCCAGCATTTT. It yields the protein CASSLTQGALGQPQHF.

The rearrangement uses TRBV6-6 and TRBJ1-1; D not resolved. The CDR3 contains 14 residues. Trimming pared 0 bases from V and 0 bases from J, leaving 5 bases between. From germline, CDR1 is MNHNY and CDR2 SVGAGI (reference sequence). CDR3 DNA: TGTGCCAGCAGTTACTCGGGAGTGAACACTGAAGCTTTCTTT. Amino acids: CASSYSGVNTEAFF.

The CDR3 DNA reads as TGTGCCAGTAGTGGACGGACAGCCAGAAAGTGGGACGAGCAGTACTTC. Translated: CASSGRTARKWDEQYF. The chain uses TRBV19 and TRBJ2-7; TRBD1 is a possible D gene (6 bases). CDR1 is LNHDA and CDR2 is SQIVND in the germline V gene (reference sequence). The CDR3 spans 16 residues. Trimming took 5 bases from V and 5 from J, leaving 22 bases between them.